Below are 13 T cell receptor beta chains sequenced from a single sample in a study of blood T cell repertoires in COVID-19. Assay: immunoSEQ multiplex PCR; the TCRdb copy retains only in-frame clones and omits some. The repertoire has over 150,000 clones, approximately 86% of them found once; the top ten carry roughly 0.53%. The source material was peripheral blood. These receptors came from a man in his fifties or sixties with COVID-19, enrolled during active disease.

This chain links TRBV3-1 (or the pseudogene TRBV3-2) with TRBJ2-2, with a weak D call TRBD2 (5 bases). The V end lost 0 bases, the J end lost 7 bases, and 12 bases lay between the germline ends. In germline, CDR1 is LGHDT, CDR2 YNNKEL (reference sequence). The CDR3 runs 15 residues. CDR3 DNA sequence: TGTGCCAGCAGCCAAGACCCGGGGTGGGGCGGGGAGCTGTTTTTT. Translated: CASSQDPGWGGELFF.

CDR3 in amino acids: CASSVNRDRRISGNTIYF. The CDR3 nucleotides are TGTGCCAGCAGTGTAAACCGGGACAGAAGAATCTCTGGAAACACCATATATTTT. This chain links TRBV6-1 with TRBJ1-3, with TRBD1 matching over 7 bases. Germline V CDR1 and CDR2: MNHNS, SASEGT. CDR3 size: 18 residues. V shed 4 bases, J shed 0 bases, and the junction held 12 bases outside the gene matches.

The chain has TRBV24-1 and TRBJ2-2, with D unclear. The V gene lost 4 bases and the J gene lost 5 bases, with 4 bases spanning the gap. The CDR3 is 12 residues long. Germline V gene lookup returns CDR1 KGHDR and CDR2 SFDVKD. The CDR3 loop reads CATSDQTGELFF. In nucleotides, the CDR3 is TGTGCCACCAGTGACCAGACCGGGGAGCTGTTTTTT.

The chain is built from TRBV28 and TRBJ1-2; D is perhaps TRBD1 (5 bases). The CDR3 spans 15 residues. The germline gives CDR1 MDHEN, CDR2 SYDVKM. V was trimmed by 3 bases and J by 6 bases, leaving 17 bases between them. For the CDR3, the DNA is TGTGCCAGCAGTTTGGGGGGTAGGGCGGGGAATGGCTACACCTTC. Encoded protein: CASSLGGRAGNGYTF.

The V gene is TRBV5-4, the J gene TRBJ2-7, with D possibly TRBD2 on 5 matching bases. The CDR3 contains 14 residues. Trimming stripped 4 bases from V and 0 bases from J, with 11 bases between. Per the germline V gene, CDR1 is SGHNT and CDR2 is YYREEE (reference sequence). CDR3 DNA: TGTGCCAGCAGCCCGACGGGAACCTCCTACGAGCAGTACTTC. Protein: CASSPTGTSYEQYF.

The chain carries TRBV7-9 and TRBJ1-6; 12 bases map to TRBD1. Germline values: CDR1 SEHNR, CDR2 FQNEAQ (reference sequence). With 5 bases clipped from V and 9 bases from J, the junction kept 2 bases outside the gene matches. The CDR3 length is 14 residues. The CDR3 DNA sequence: TGTGCCAGCAGCCGGGACAGGGGGCGTTCACCCCTCCACTTT. Translation: CASSRDRGRSPLHF.

The chain recombines TRBV19 with TRBJ2-5; D is perhaps TRBD1 (5 bases). In germline, CDR1 is LNHDA, CDR2 SQIVND (reference sequence). The CDR3 has 13 amino acids. The V end was cut by 3 bases, the J end by 5 bases, with 10 bases between. The CDR3 reads CASSIPGLETQYF. The DNA of the CDR3 is TGTGCCAGTAGTATTCCAGGGTTGGAGACCCAGTACTTC.

CDR3 bases: TGTGCCAGCAGGGCAGACTACCCCGGGGAGCTGTTTTTT. It translates to CASRADYPGELFF. This sequence joins TRBV6-5 and TRBJ2-2; tentatively, D is TRBD2 (5 bases). Deletions cut 6 bases from V and 6 bases from J, with 11 bases between. CDR3 length equals 13 residues. Germline values: CDR1 MNHEY, CDR2 SVGAGI.

This clone showed up just a few times. The V gene is TRBV11-2, the J gene TRBJ2-3; possibly TRBD2 for D (6 bases). The V gene lost 3 bases and the J gene lost 0 bases, with 16 bases spanning the gap. The CDR3 covers 17 residues. Germline V CDR1 and CDR2: SGHAT, FQNNGV. The CDR3 sequence is CASSFIVAASSTDTQYF. The DNA of the CDR3 is TGTGCCAGCAGCTTCATCGTAGCGGCCTCTAGCACAGATACGCAGTATTTT.

The rearrangement links TRBV4-2 to TRBJ2-3, with no clear D. The length of the CDR3 is 12 residues. V lost 2 bases to trimming and J lost 4 bases, with 4 bases between them. Germline CDR1 is LGHNA and CDR2 is YNFKEQ. The CDR3 nucleotides read TGTGCCAGCAGCCAAACGGCAGATACGCAGTATTTT. Its protein product is CASSQTADTQYF.

The chain carries TRBV7-9 and TRBJ1-1; no clear D gene. The CDR3 is made up of 14 amino acids. In germline, CDR1 is SEHNR, CDR2 FQNEAQ (reference sequence). Trimming left V 5 bases short and J 0 bases short, with 10 bases between. The CDR3 here is CASSLVGLNTEAFF. The CDR3 DNA sequence: TGTGCCAGCAGCCTGGTTGGCCTGAACACTGAAGCTTTCTTT.

This sequence joins TRBV20-1 and TRBJ2-3; the match to TRBD1 covers 8 bases. Losses at the gene ends were 3 bases for V and 5 bases for J; bases not matched to a gene: 7. Germline loops: CDR1 DFQATT, CDR2 SNEGSKA (reference sequence). This CDR3 has 14 residues. Written as DNA, the CDR3 is TGCAGTGCTAGTTCCAGGGGGCAAGAAGATACGCAGTATTTT. Encoded protein: CSASSRGQEDTQYF.

This clone was observed a handful of times. The chain recombines TRBV30 with TRBJ2-2, with 15 bases fitting TRBD2. In germline, CDR1 is GTSNPN, CDR2 SVGIG (reference sequence). This CDR3 region has 18 residues. Germline trimming cut 0 bases from V and 6 bases from J; bases unmatched to any gene: 8. DNA for the CDR3: TGTGCCTGGAGTGTACGTGGACTAGCGGGAGGGGGAGCCGGGGAGCTGTTTTTT. Amino acids: CAWSVRGLAGGGAGELFF.